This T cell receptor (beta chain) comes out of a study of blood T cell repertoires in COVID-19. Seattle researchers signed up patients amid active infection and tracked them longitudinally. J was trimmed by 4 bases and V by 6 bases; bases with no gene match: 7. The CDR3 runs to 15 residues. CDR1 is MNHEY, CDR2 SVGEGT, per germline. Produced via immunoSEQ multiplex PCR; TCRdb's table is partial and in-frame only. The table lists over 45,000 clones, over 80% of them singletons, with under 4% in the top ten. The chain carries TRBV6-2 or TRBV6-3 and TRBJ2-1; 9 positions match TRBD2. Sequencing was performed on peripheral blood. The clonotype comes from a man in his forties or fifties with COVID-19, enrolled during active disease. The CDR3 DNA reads TGTGCCAGCAGCCAGGGACTAGCTTCGTACAATGAGCAGTTCTTC. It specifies CASSQGLASYNEQFF.